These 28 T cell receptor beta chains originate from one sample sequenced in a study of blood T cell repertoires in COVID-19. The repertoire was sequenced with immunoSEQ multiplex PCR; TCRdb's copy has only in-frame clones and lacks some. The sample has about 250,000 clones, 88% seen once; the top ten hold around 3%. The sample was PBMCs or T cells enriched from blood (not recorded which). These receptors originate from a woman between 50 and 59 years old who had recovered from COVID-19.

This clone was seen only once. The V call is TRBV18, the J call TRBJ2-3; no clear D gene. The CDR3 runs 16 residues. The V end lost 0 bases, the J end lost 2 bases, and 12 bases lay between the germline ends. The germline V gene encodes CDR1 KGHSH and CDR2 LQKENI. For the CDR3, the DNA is TGTGCCAGCTCACCACCGGCAGGTATACTCACAGATACGCAGTATTTT. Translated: CASSPPAGILTDTQYF. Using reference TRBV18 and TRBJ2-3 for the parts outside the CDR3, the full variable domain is NAGVMQNPRHLVRRRGQEARLRCSPMKGHSHVYWYRQLPEEGLKFMVYLQKENIIDESGMPKERFSAEFPKEGPSILRIQQVVRGDSAAYFCASSPPAGILTDTQYFGPGTRLTVL.

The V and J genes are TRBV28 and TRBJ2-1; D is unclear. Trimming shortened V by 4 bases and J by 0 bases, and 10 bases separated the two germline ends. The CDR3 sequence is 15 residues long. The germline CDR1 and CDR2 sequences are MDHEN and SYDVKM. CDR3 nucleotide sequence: TGTGCCAGCAGTTCATCGTATAGCTCCTACAATGAGCAGTTCTTC. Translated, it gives CASSSSYSSYNEQFF.

As DNA, the CDR3 is TGTGCCAGCAGCCAAGGATCCACCATAGGTAGCGGGAGGTGGAATGAGCAGTTCTTC. Its translation is CASSQGSTIGSGRWNEQFF. V gene TRBV4-2 combines with J gene TRBJ2-1; 10 bases map to TRBD2. Germline CDR1 reads LGHNA; CDR2 reads YNFKEQ. The J segment lost 7 bases and the V segment lost 1 base, leaving 16 bases of the junction unmatched. This CDR3 spans 19 amino acids.

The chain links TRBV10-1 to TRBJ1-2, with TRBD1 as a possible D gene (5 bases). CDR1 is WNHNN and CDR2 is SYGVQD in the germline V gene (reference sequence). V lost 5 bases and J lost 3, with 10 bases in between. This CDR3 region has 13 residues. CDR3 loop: CASSSGRHYGYTF. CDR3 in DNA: TGCGCCAGCAGTTCAGGGAGGCACTATGGCTACACCTTC.

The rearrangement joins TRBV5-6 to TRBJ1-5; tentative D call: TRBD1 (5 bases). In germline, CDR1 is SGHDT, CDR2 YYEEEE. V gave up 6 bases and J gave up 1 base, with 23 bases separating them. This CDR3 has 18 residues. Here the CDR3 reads CASTMGGLGRWSNQPQHF. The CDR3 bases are TGTGCCAGCACCATGGGGGGTTTGGGGCGTTGGAGCAATCAGCCCCAGCATTTT.

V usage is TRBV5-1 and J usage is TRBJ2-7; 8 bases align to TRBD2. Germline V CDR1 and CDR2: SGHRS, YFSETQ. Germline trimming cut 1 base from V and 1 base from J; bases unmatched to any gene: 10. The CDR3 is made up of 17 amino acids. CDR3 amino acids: CASSLSPGGLQSYEQYF. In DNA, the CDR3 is TGCGCCAGCAGCTTGTCCCCGGGAGGGTTACAATCCTACGAGCAGTACTTC.

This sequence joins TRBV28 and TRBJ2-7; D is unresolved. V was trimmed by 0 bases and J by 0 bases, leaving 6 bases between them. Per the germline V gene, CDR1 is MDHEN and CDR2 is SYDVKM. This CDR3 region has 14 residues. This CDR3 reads CASSLWQNSYEQYF. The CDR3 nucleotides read TGTGCCAGCAGTTTATGGCAGAACTCCTACGAGCAGTACTTC.

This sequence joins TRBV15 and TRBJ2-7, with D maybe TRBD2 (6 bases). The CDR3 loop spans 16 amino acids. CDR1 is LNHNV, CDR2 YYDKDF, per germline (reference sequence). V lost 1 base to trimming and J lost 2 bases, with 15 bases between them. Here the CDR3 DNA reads TGTGCCACCAGCAGAGCAGATACTAGCTTGGCCTACGAGCAGTACTTC. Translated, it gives CATSRADTSLAYEQYF.

Here the CDR3 DNA reads TGTGCCAGCACCAACGGGGGGGACAGGGGCGGGAGCACAGATACGCAGTATTTT. Its translation: CASTNGGDRGGSTDTQYF. The rearrangement links TRBV5-4 to TRBJ2-3, with 10 bases fitting TRBD1. This CDR3 region has 18 residues. V was clipped by 6 bases and J by 0 bases; unmatched bases: 13. Per germline, CDR1 SGHNT and CDR2 YYREEE (reference sequence).

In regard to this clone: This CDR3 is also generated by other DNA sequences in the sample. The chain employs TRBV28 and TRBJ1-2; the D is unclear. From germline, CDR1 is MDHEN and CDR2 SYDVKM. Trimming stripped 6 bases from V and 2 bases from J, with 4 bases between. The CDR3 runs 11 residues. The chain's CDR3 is CASSSNYGYTF. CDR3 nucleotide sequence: TGTGCCAGCAGCTCGAACTATGGCTACACCTTC.

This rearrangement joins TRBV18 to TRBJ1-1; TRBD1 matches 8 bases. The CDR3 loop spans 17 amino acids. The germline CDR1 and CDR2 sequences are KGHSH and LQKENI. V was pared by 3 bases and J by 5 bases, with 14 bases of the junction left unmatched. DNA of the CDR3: TGTGCCAGCTCACCGGCAGGGGGCAGGACGGGGCAAACTGAAGCTTTCTTT. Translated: CASSPAGGRTGQTEAFF.

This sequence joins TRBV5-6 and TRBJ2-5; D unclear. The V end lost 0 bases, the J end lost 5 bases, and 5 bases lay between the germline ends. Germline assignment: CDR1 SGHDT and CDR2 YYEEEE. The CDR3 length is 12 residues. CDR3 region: CASSLAAETQYF. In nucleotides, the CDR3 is TGTGCCAGCAGCTTGGCCGCGGAGACCCAGTACTTC.

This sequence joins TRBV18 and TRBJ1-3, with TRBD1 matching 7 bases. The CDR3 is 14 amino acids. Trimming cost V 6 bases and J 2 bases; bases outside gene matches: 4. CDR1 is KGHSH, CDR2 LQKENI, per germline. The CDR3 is CASSLDRAGNTIYF. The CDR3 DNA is TGTGCCAGCTCTCTTGACAGGGCTGGAAACACCATATATTTT.

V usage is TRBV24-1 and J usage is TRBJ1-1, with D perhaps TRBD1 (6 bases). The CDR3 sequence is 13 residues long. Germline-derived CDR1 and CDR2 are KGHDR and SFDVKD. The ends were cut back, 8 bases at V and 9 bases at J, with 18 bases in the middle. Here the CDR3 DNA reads TGTGCCACCATCCTGGGAGGGGGACAAAAAGCTTTCTTT. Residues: CATILGGGQKAFF.

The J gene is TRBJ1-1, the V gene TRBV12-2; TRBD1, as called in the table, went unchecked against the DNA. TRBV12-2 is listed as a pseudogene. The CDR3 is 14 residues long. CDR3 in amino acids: CASRLVVRGYEAFF. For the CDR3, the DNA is TGTGCAAGTCGCTTAGTAGTCAGGGGGTATGAAGCTTTCTTT.

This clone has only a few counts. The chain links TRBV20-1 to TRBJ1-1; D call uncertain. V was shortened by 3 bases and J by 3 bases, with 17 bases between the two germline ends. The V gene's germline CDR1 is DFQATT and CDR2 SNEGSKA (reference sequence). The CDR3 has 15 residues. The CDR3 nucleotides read TGCAGTGCTAGTTTCCCCCTCAGGAGGGACACTGAAGCTTTCTTT. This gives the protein CSASFPLRRDTEAFF.

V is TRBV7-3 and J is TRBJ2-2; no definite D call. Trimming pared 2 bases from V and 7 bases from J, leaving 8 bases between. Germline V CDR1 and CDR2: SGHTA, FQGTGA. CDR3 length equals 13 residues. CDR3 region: CASSLPHIGELFF. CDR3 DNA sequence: TGTGCCAGCAGCTTACCACATATCGGGGAGCTGTTTTTT.

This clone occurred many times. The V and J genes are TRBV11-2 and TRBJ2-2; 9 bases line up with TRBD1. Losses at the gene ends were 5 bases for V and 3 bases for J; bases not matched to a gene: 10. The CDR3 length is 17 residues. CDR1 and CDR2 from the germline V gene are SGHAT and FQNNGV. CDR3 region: CASSPAQGQGYTGELFF. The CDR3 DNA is TGTGCCAGCAGCCCCGCTCAGGGACAGGGTTACACCGGGGAGCTGTTTTTT.

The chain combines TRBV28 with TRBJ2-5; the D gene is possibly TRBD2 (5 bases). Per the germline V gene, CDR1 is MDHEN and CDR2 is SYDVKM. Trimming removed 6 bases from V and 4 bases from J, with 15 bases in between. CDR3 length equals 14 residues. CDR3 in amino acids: CASRDSKAGETQYF. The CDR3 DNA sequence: TGTGCCAGCAGGGACTCCAAAGCTGGAGAGACCCAGTACTTC.

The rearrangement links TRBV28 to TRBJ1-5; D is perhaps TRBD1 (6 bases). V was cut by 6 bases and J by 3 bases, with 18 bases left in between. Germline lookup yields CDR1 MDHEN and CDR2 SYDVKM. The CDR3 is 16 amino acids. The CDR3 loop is CASRLLRGANNQPQHF. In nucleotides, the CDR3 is TGTGCCAGCAGACTCCTCAGGGGTGCTAACAATCAGCCCCAGCATTTT.

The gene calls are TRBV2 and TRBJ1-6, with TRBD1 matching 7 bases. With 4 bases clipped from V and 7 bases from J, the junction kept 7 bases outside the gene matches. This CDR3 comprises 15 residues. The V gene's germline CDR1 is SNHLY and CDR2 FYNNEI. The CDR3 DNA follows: TGTGCCAGCAGTGCAGGGACAGTTCAAAATTCACCCCTCCACTTT. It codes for CASSAGTVQNSPLHF.

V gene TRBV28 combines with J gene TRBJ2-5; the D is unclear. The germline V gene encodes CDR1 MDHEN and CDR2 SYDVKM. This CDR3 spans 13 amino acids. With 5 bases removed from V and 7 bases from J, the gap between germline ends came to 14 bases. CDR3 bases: TGTGCCAGCAGTCCTCTAGGTCTCGGGACCCAGTACTTC. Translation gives CASSPLGLGTQYF.

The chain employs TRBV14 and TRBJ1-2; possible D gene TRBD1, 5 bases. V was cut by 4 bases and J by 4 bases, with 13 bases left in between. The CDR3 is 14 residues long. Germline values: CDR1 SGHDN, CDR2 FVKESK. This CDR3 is CASSRGDSFYGYTF. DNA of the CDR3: TGTGCCAGCAGCCGAGGAGACAGCTTCTATGGCTACACCTTC.

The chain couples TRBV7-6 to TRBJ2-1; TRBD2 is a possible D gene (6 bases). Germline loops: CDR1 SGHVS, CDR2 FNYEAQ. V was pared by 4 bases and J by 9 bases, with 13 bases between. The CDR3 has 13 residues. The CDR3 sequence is CASSSILATEQFF. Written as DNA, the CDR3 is TGTGCCAGCAGCTCAATCCTAGCGACTGAGCAGTTCTTC.

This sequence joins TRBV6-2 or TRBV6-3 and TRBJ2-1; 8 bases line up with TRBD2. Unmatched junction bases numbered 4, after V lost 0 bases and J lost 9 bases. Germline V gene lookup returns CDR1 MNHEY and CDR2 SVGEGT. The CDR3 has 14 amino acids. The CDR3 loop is CASSYSGLVSEQFF. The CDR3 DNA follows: TGTGCCAGCAGTTACTCGGGACTAGTGAGTGAGCAGTTCTTC.

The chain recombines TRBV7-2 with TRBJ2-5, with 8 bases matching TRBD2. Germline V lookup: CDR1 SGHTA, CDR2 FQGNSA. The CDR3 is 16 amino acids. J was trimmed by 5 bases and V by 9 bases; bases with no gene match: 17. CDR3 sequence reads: CASQYLVAGRGETQYF. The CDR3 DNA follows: TGTGCCAGTCAATATCTTGTAGCGGGGCGCGGGGAGACCCAGTACTTC.

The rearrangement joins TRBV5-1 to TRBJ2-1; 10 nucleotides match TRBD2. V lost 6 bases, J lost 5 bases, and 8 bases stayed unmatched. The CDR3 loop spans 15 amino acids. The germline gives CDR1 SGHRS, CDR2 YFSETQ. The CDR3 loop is CASNPLAGAHNEQFF. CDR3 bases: TGCGCCAGCAATCCCCTAGCGGGAGCCCACAATGAGCAGTTCTTC.

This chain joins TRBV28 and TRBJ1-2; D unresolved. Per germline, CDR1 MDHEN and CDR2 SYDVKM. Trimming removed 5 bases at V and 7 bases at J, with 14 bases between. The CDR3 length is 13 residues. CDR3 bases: TGTGCCAGCAGTCTCACCGCCCTCAGTGGCTACACCTTC. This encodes CASSLTALSGYTF.